Following are 18 T cell receptor beta chains from one sample sequenced in a study of T cells in severe cutaneous drug reactions. The patients sequenced had a carbamazepine-induced Stevens-Johnson syndrome or toxic epidermal necrolysis reaction. Libraries were made by iRepertoire multiplex PCR with TCR subtype-specific primers for bulk and single-cell sequencing. Reanalyzing the multiplex PCR reads, TCRdb keeps one entry per CDR3 protein, without DNA. The repertoire table contains more than 5,500 distinct CDR3 sequences. Sequencing was done on a sample of cells from a skin blister. All receptors derive from a human donor with toxic epidermal necrolysis, a severe cutaneous drug reaction.

J is TRBJ2-1 and V is TRBV14. CDR3 size: 14 residues. CDR1 is SGHDN, CDR2 FVKESK, per germline. This CDR3 is CASSHGSSYNEQFF.

The chain is built from TRBV20-1 and TRBJ2-5; TCRdb returns TRBD2, unconfirmable since there is no DNA. The CDR3 sequence is 17 residues long. Per the germline V gene, CDR1 is DFQATT and CDR2 is SNEGSKA (reference sequence). The CDR3 sequence is CSARAGASGSWQETQYF.

This clonotype is called medium-sized based on its frequency. The rearrangement uses TRBV28 and TRBJ2-1. Germline values: CDR1 MDHEN, CDR2 SYDVKM. The CDR3 has 13 amino acids. CDR3 sequence reads: CASSLDPIGEQFF. The variable domain in full, with the rest retrieved from reference TRBV28 and TRBJ2-1, is DVKVTQSSRYLVKRTGEKVFLECVQDMDHENMFWYRQDPGLGLRLIYFSYDVKMKEKGDIPEGYSVSREKKERFSLILESASTNQTSMYLCASSLDPIGEQFFGPGTRLTVL.

This chain uses TRBV20-1 with TRBJ1-5. The CDR3 is 13 amino acids. Germline V gene lookup returns CDR1 DFQATT and CDR2 SNEGSKA (reference sequence). The CDR3 region is CSARGGFVQPQHF.

This chain uses TRBV14 with TRBJ2-7. The CDR3 runs to 17 residues. The V gene's germline CDR1 is SGHDN and CDR2 FVKESK. The CDR3 loop is CASSQERSPMSSYEQYF. The variable domain in full, completed from reference TRBV14 and TRBJ2-7, reads EAGVTQFPSHSVIEKGQTVTLRCDPISGHDNLYWYRRVMGKEIKFLLHFVKESKQDESGMPNNRFLAERTGGTYSTLKVQPAELEDSGVYFCASSQERSPMSSYEQYFGPGTRLTVT.

The V call is TRBV28, the J call TRBJ2-2; TCRdb reports TRBD2, a call that lacks DNA to check it against. The germline CDR1 and CDR2 sequences are MDHEN and SYDVKM. The CDR3 consists of 14 residues. The CDR3 loop is CASIRLAGTGELFF.

This chain links TRBV28 with TRBJ1-4. Germline V gene lookup returns CDR1 MDHEN and CDR2 SYDVKM. This CDR3 is built from 15 residues. The CDR3 is CASSLTPTPNEKLFF.

The chain couples TRBV6-5 to TRBJ2-7; there is no DNA to check the TCRdb D call of TRBD1. Germline V CDR1 and CDR2: MNHEY, SVGAGI. CDR3 length equals 15 residues. Here the CDR3 reads CASSESQAISYEQYF.

The rearrangement joins TRBV6-2 or TRBV6-3 to TRBJ2-1. Germline assignment: CDR1 MNHEY and CDR2 SVGEGT. This CDR3 has 11 residues. The CDR3 loop reads CASARTNEQFF.

The gene calls are TRBV13 and TRBJ1-2. Germline values: CDR1 PRHDT, CDR2 FYEKMQ (reference sequence). The CDR3 loop spans 14 amino acids. The CDR3 is CASSFPTEYYGYTF.

This chain uses TRBV28 with TRBJ2-5; TCRdb's assignment of TRBD1 cannot be checked, as there is no DNA. The CDR3 is 15 amino acids. The germline gives CDR1 MDHEN, CDR2 SYDVKM. This chain's CDR3 is CASTPPGYLQETQYF. Complete variable domain (other parts from reference TRBV28 and TRBJ2-5): DVKVTQSSRYLVKRTGEKVFLECVQDMDHENMFWYRQDPGLGLRLIYFSYDVKMKEKGDIPEGYSVSREKKERFSLILESASTNQTSMYLCASTPPGYLQETQYFGPGTRLLVL.

V usage is TRBV5-5 and J usage is TRBJ2-7; TCRdb returns TRBD1, unconfirmable since there is no DNA. The CDR3 is made up of 15 amino acids. Per the germline V gene, CDR1 is SGHKS and CDR2 is YYEKEE (reference sequence). The CDR3 protein is CASTLLRDRGTEQYF.

The V call is TRBV6-2 or TRBV6-3, the J call TRBJ2-2; TCRdb selects TRBD1, and the lack of DNA leaves this call unchecked. CDR1 is MNHEY and CDR2 is SVGEGT in the germline V gene. This CDR3 is 18 amino acids long. The CDR3 spells CASSYSTGGSPNTGELFF.

The V call is TRBV6-5, the J call TRBJ1-6; TCRdb calls TRBD1, which cannot be checked without DNA. The CDR3 totals 16 residues. Germline CDR1 is MNHEY and CDR2 is SVGAGI. CDR3: CASSYGQGLYNSPLHF.

The genes are TRBV7-9 and TRBJ2-7. The germline V gene has CDR1 SEHNR and CDR2 FQNEAQ (reference sequence). The CDR3 covers 13 residues. The CDR3 sequence is CASGKAGTYEQYF.

The chain combines TRBV27 with TRBJ2-2; TCRdb's D gene call, TRBD1, goes unchecked for lack of DNA. The CDR3 extends over 17 amino acids. Germline-derived CDR1 and CDR2 are MNHEY and SMNVEV (reference sequence). CDR3 in amino acids: CASSLPPGRGNTGELFF.

The chain joins TRBV9 to TRBJ2-1; with no DNA, the TCRdb D assignment of TRBD2 cannot be verified. Germline CDR1 reads SGDLS; CDR2 reads YYNGEE. This CDR3 spans 15 amino acids. The CDR3 protein is CASSLGGLAYNEQFF.

The chain is built from TRBV2 and TRBJ1-5; TCRdb picks TRBD1, but there is no DNA to check that call. Per the germline V gene, CDR1 is SNHLY and CDR2 is FYNNEI. The CDR3 is 13 amino acids. The CDR3: CASLGQNNQPQHF. The full variable domain, completed using reference TRBV2 and TRBJ1-5, is EPEVTQTPSHQVTQMGQEVILRCVPISNHLYFYWYRQILGQKVEFLVSFYNNEISEKSEIFDDQFSVERPDGSNFTLKIRSTKLEDSAMYFCASLGQNNQPQHFGDGTRLSIL.